These T cell receptor beta chains were read from a single sample in a study of T cell repertoires in cytomegalovirus infection. MiXCR was run by TCRdb on the reads, yielding one entry per CDR3 protein. The table shows 130,000 or so distinct CDR3 sequences, with about 6.5% occurring only once. Sequencing used PBMCs. Receptors originate from a human donor in good health (CMV status not recorded). Some clones in this sample may be carry-over from other donors' samples. CDR3s include the opening cysteine and the closing phenylalanine or tryptophan.

v_call: TRBV12-3/TRBV12-4
j_call: TRBJ1-1
cdr3_aa: CASSPGGVAFF

v_call: TRBV7-2
j_call: TRBJ2-3
cdr3_aa: CATGEQGGTDTQYF

v_call: TRBV11-2
j_call: TRBJ2-5
cdr3_aa: CASSLIILGETQYF

v_call: TRBV19
j_call: TRBJ2-7
cdr3_aa: CASSIGDRYDASYEQYF

v_call: TRBV20-1
j_call: TRBJ2-7
cdr3_aa: CSARERVLGGEQYF

v_call: TRBV11-2
j_call: TRBJ1-3
cdr3_aa: CASSPAAGNTIYF

v_call: TRBV6-2/TRBV6-3
j_call: TRBJ2-7
cdr3_aa: CASSYGPQGMDEQYF

v_call: TRBV14
j_call: TRBJ1-1
cdr3_aa: CASSRVGVDTEAFF

v_call: TRBV7-6
j_call: TRBJ1-3
cdr3_aa: CASSGRDGVSGNTIYF

v_call: TRBV7-2
j_call: TRBJ2-2
cdr3_aa: CVSRETGGRAELFF

v_call: TRBV7-2
j_call: TRBJ1-1
cdr3_aa: CASSPDRAVTEAFF

v_call: TRBV5-6
j_call: TRBJ1-1
cdr3_aa: CASPTPTGQRNTEAFF

v_call: TRBV7-8
j_call: TRBJ2-5
cdr3_aa: CASSLGTTGGETQYF

v_call: TRBV20-1
j_call: TRBJ2-7
cdr3_aa: CSATQTGDKGKNEQYF

v_call: TRBV19
j_call: TRBJ1-6
cdr3_aa: CASSSTGSSPLHF

v_call: TRBV7-3
j_call: TRBJ2-3
cdr3_aa: CASSSRVGANTQYF

v_call: TRBV20-1
j_call: TRBJ1-4
cdr3_aa: CSARDLQANEKLFF

v_call: TRBV7-9
j_call: TRBJ1-2
cdr3_aa: CASSGERFVYFYGYTF

v_call: TRBV19
j_call: TRBJ1-2
cdr3_aa: CASSQSPEGSYTF

v_call: TRBV28
j_call: TRBJ2-3
cdr3_aa: CASSSGAHTQYF

v_call: TRBV7-2
j_call: TRBJ2-5
cdr3_aa: CASSLAGSTGLQETQYF

v_call: TRBV7-3
j_call: TRBJ2-2
cdr3_aa: CASSLLRVSQNTGELFF

v_call: TRBV12-3/TRBV12-4
j_call: TRBJ2-5
cdr3_aa: CASSLWTSGGQETQYF

v_call: TRBV7-2
j_call: TRBJ2-1
cdr3_aa: CASSRALFF

v_call: TRBV7-2
j_call: TRBJ2-5
cdr3_aa: CASSLSGGGWYQETQYF

v_call: TRBV4-2
j_call: TRBJ2-7
cdr3_aa: CASSQEASPYYEQYF

v_call: TRBV20-1
j_call: TRBJ2-6
cdr3_aa: CSARAVGISGANVLTF

v_call: TRBV6-4
j_call: TRBJ2-1
cdr3_aa: CASSDSSGGDEQFF

v_call: TRBV11-2
j_call: TRBJ1-6
cdr3_aa: CASSALGGNNSPLHF

v_call: TRBV7-2
j_call: TRBJ2-1
cdr3_aa: CASSGSSYNEQFF

v_call: TRBV12-3/TRBV12-4
j_call: TRBJ2-5
cdr3_aa: CASSPRQGAETQYF

v_call: TRBV7-8
j_call: TRBJ2-7
cdr3_aa: CASSPYSYEQYF

v_call: TRBV7-2
j_call: TRBJ2-7
cdr3_aa: CASSLLVSYEQYF

v_call: TRBV7-8
j_call: TRBJ1-3
cdr3_aa: CASIPFRDSGNTIYF

v_call: TRBV7-2
j_call: TRBJ1-5
cdr3_aa: CASSFTSQGQPQHF

v_call: TRBV7-2
j_call: TRBJ2-3
cdr3_aa: CASKKWGAGERDTQYF

v_call: TRBV7-2
j_call: TRBJ2-7
cdr3_aa: CASSLGPGTAYEQYF

v_call: TRBV6-2/TRBV6-3
j_call: TRBJ2-3
cdr3_aa: CASSFADTQYF

v_call: TRBV7-3
j_call: TRBJ2-1
cdr3_aa: CASSLTPTGDEQFF

v_call: TRBV28
j_call: TRBJ1-1
cdr3_aa: CASLLGRTNFNTEAFF

v_call: TRBV6-1
j_call: TRBJ2-1
cdr3_aa: CASRGDREGFNEQFF

v_call: TRBV7-2
j_call: TRBJ2-3
cdr3_aa: CASSLVERGLAMDTQYF

v_call: TRBV7-2
j_call: TRBJ2-5
cdr3_aa: CASSLGLAGGGQETQYF

v_call: TRBV3-1
j_call: TRBJ2-2
cdr3_aa: CASSRVSGGPRDTGELFF

v_call: TRBV6-6
j_call: TRBJ2-4
cdr3_aa: CASSYSIGPGAKNIQYF

v_call: TRBV19
j_call: TRBJ1-5
cdr3_aa: CATRQGVGIQPQHF

v_call: TRBV15
j_call: TRBJ2-5
cdr3_aa: CATSFPGQGQETQYF

v_call: TRBV7-2
j_call: TRBJ2-7
cdr3_aa: CASTWNPGGYEQYF

v_call: TRBV29-1
j_call: TRBJ2-3
cdr3_aa: CSVEDNFERYF

v_call: TRBV29-1
j_call: TRBJ1-5
cdr3_aa: CSVGHSFNQPQHF

v_call: TRBV20-1
j_call: TRBJ1-6
cdr3_aa: CSARAPNSPLHF

v_call: TRBV11-2
j_call: TRBJ1-1
cdr3_aa: CASSLSTMNTEAFF

v_call: TRBV5-6
j_call: TRBJ1-2
cdr3_aa: CASRGPVGFGYTF

v_call: TRBV11-2
j_call: TRBJ2-1
cdr3_aa: CASSLDPGPIANEQFF

v_call: TRBV9
j_call: TRBJ2-3
cdr3_aa: CASSVGPAGDTDTQYF

v_call: TRBV4-3
j_call: TRBJ1-2
cdr3_aa: CASSQDRGNYGYTF

v_call: TRBV7-2
j_call: TRBJ1-1
cdr3_aa: CASSFSGQGTEAFF

v_call: TRBV10-3
j_call: TRBJ2-2
cdr3_aa: CAISDLLDPGELFF

v_call: TRBV7-8
j_call: TRBJ2-3
cdr3_aa: CASSPRDRATDTQYF

v_call: TRBV19
j_call: TRBJ1-5
cdr3_aa: CATNPTGNQPQHF